The 6 T cell receptor beta chains listed next were all sequenced from one sample in a study of blood T cell repertoires in COVID-19. Profiled with immunoSEQ multiplex PCR; TCRdb holds only in-frame clones, not every one. The sample includes around 140,000 clones, more than 70% of them seen just once. Sequenced input: peripheral blood. The receptors here all came from a man between 60 and 75 years old with acute or convalescent COVID-19.

The chain combines TRBV28 with TRBJ1-5, with 7 bases that match TRBD1. Germline V gives CDR1 MDHEN, CDR2 SYDVKM. V gave up 6 bases and J gave up 1 base; unmatched junction bases: 9. The CDR3 totals 16 residues. CDR3 nucleotide sequence: TGTGCCAGCAGAATAGACAGGGCTACAAGCAATCAGCCCCAGCATTTT. Its translation is CASRIDRATSNQPQHF.

V is TRBV5-1 and J is TRBJ2-2, with D tentatively TRBD1 (5 bases). V was trimmed by 4 bases and J by 5 bases, leaving 9 bases between them. From germline, CDR1 is SGHRS and CDR2 YFSETQ. The CDR3 extends over 13 amino acids. The CDR3 region is CASSQGWTGELFF. CDR3 sequence (DNA): TGCGCCAGCAGCCAGGGTTGGACCGGGGAGCTGTTTTTT.

This clone was recorded only once. The V call is TRBV11-2, the J call TRBJ1-3, with 7 bases identical to TRBD1. The CDR3 totals 16 residues. Germline V CDR1 and CDR2: SGHAT, FQNNGV. With 2 bases clipped from V and 0 bases from J, the junction kept 4 bases outside the gene matches. The CDR3 spells CASSLQGQNSGNTIYF. Written as DNA, the CDR3 is TGTGCCAGCAGCTTACAGGGACAGAACTCTGGAAACACCATATATTTT.

This chain joins TRBV9 and TRBJ2-3; 10 bases align to TRBD2. The V gene end was trimmed by 6 bases and the J gene end by 1 base; junction bases not matched to a gene: 5. The germline CDR1 and CDR2 sequences are SGDLS and YYNGEE. This CDR3 spans 15 amino acids. DNA for the CDR3: TGTGCCAGCACACAGCGGGGGGGCGGCACAGATACGCAGTATTTT. Translation: CASTQRGGGTDTQYF.

V usage is TRBV20-1 and J usage is TRBJ1-6, with 7 bases lining up with TRBD1. V was clipped by 3 bases and J by 7 bases; unmatched bases: 9. Germline assignment: CDR1 DFQATT and CDR2 SNEGSKA (reference sequence). The CDR3 is 15 amino acids. This CDR3 reads CSASGTAARNSPLHF. The CDR3 DNA sequence: TGCAGTGCTAGTGGGACAGCCGCGAGAAATTCACCCCTCCACTTT.

The V gene is TRBV9, the J gene TRBJ1-2; TRBD1 is a possible D gene (6 bases). V shed 0 bases and J shed 8 bases, with 11 bases lying between them. Germline loops: CDR1 SGDLS, CDR2 YYNGEE. The CDR3 covers 13 residues. CDR3 in DNA: TGTGCCAGCAGCGTAGACTCCGGACAGGGCTACACCTTC. Translated, it gives CASSVDSGQGYTF.